This is a list of T cell receptor beta chains from one sample in a study of CD8+CD57+ T cells in acquired aplastic anemia. TCRdb used MiXCR to reprocess the reads, holding one entry per CDR3 protein. This sample has around 430,000 distinct CDR3 sequences, with approximately 32% found just once. The sample taken for sequencing was sorted CD4+, CD8+, or CD8+CD57+ T cells (not recorded which) from PBMCs. Every receptor here comes from a human donor with aplastic anemia. CDR3s include the opening cysteine and the closing phenylalanine or tryptophan. A D gene is named only where the DNA matches it firmly. Some rows have no size entry. The others give once, few or many, or a class for an expanded clone.

clone_size: -; j_call: TRBJ2-7; cdr3_length: 14; d_call: TRBD1; v_call: TRBV7-9; cdr3_nt: TGTGCCAGCAGCTCCCGGACAGGGCGTCACGAGCAGTACTTC; cdr3_aa: CASSSRTGRHEQYF
clone_size: many; j_call: TRBJ1-6; cdr3_length: 17; d_call: -; v_call: TRBV15; cdr3_nt: TGTGCCACCAGCAGAGATAAGGGCTCGGCCTATAATTCACCCCTCCACTTT; cdr3_aa: CATSRDKGSAYNSPLHF
clone_size: -; j_call: TRBJ2-1; cdr3_length: 15; d_call: TRBD1; v_call: TRBV2; cdr3_nt: TGTGCCAGCAGCCCGAGACAGGGGGAAGTCAATGAGCAGTTCTTC; cdr3_aa: CASSPRQGEVNEQFF
clone_size: few; j_call: TRBJ2-3; cdr3_length: 16; d_call: -; v_call: TRBV20-1; cdr3_nt: TGCAGTGTCCCTCTAGTGTGGGGAGGGGGGACAGATACGCAGTATTTT; cdr3_aa: CSVPLVWGGGTDTQYF
clone_size: many; j_call: TRBJ1-1; cdr3_length: 15; d_call: -; v_call: TRBV2; cdr3_nt: TGTGCCAGCAGTGTCGGTCCGCAAACAGACACTGAAGCTTTCTTT; cdr3_aa: CASSVGPQTDTEAFF
clone_size: many; j_call: TRBJ2-7; cdr3_length: 11; d_call: -; v_call: TRBV20-1; cdr3_nt: TGCAGTGCTAGAGATAACCCCGAGCAGTACTTC; cdr3_aa: CSARDNPEQYF
clone_size: many; j_call: TRBJ1-5; cdr3_length: 15; d_call: TRBD1; v_call: TRBV19; cdr3_nt: TGTGCCAGTAGCAGGACAGGGCCAAGCAATCAGCCCCAGCATTTT; cdr3_aa: CASSRTGPSNQPQHF
clone_size: few; j_call: TRBJ1-2; cdr3_length: 15; d_call: TRBD1; v_call: TRBV3-1; cdr3_nt: TGTGCCAGCAGCCAAGGATTAGGGACAGAATATGGCTACACCTTC; cdr3_aa: CASSQGLGTEYGYTF
clone_size: few; j_call: TRBJ2-5; cdr3_length: 15; d_call: TRBD1; v_call: TRBV15; cdr3_nt: TGTGCCACCAGCAGAAGTCACAGGGGGCGGGAGACCCAGTACTTC; cdr3_aa: CATSRSHRGRETQYF
clone_size: -; j_call: TRBJ2-1; cdr3_length: 14; d_call: TRBD2; v_call: TRBV7-8; cdr3_nt: TGTGCCAGCAGCCCGGGACTAGCGCTTGGTGAGCAGTTCTTC; cdr3_aa: CASSPGLALGEQFF